The 7 T cell receptor beta chains presented below share a single source sample, sequenced in a study of T-cell reconstitution after alpha-beta-depleted transplantation in children. Unique molecular identifiers tagged the TCRbeta library. TCRdb used MiXCR to reprocess the PCR reads, holding one entry per CDR3 protein. This sample has about 250,000 distinct CDR3 sequences, with roughly a quarter found just once. Material: PBMCs, mostly from graft donor cells, obtained 360 days after TCRalphabeta/CD19-depleted stem cell transplant. These receptors were collected from a female patient younger than 10 who had a stem cell transplant for congenital amegakaryocytic thrombocytopenia, so the T cells may come from the graft donor.

This clonotype was counted only a few times. The chain carries TRBV12-3 or TRBV12-4 and TRBJ1-2; the match to TRBD1 covers 8 bases. The CDR3 covers 14 residues. Trimming took 2 bases from V and 6 from J; bases not matched to a gene: 5. For the CDR3, the DNA is TGTGCCAGCAGTTTAAGTTCGGGACAGGATGGCTACACCTTC. Translated, it gives CASSLSSGQDGYTF.

This clonotype showed up just a few times. V is TRBV6-5 and J is TRBJ2-7, with TRBD1 matching 8 bases. Germline trimming cut 9 bases from V and 4 bases from J; bases unmatched to any gene: 8. The CDR3 is made up of 13 amino acids. Germline CDR1 MNHEY, CDR2 SVGAGI. The CDR3 DNA sequence: TGTGCCAGACTGGACAGGGAATCTTACGAGCAGTACTTC. Amino acids: CARLDRESYEQYF.

This clonotype has ten or more counts. The chain carries TRBV20-1 and TRBJ2-1, with D possibly matching TRBD2 (7 bases). CDR3 length: 16 amino acids. Looked up from germline, CDR1 is DFQATT and CDR2 is SNEGSKA (reference sequence). V lost 0 bases to trimming and J lost 6 bases, with 18 bases between them. CDR3 residues: CSARDSGGGLRNEQFF. CDR3 in DNA: TGCAGTGCTAGAGATTCCGGCGGGGGCCTTCGCAATGAGCAGTTCTTC.

V and J are TRBV12-3 or TRBV12-4 and TRBJ1-5, with 7 nucleotides matching TRBD1. The CDR3 runs 16 residues. J lost 3 bases, V lost 5 bases, and 10 bases had no gene match. The CDR3 nucleotides read TGTGCCAGCAGTCTCGTCGACAGGGCTCCCAATCAGCCCCAGCATTTT. As protein: CASSLVDRAPNQPQHF.

The CDR3 DNA reads TGTGCCTGGAGCCTCAGGGGCACACCCCTCCACTTT. Translating it yields CAWSLRGTPLHF. V and J are TRBV30 and TRBJ1-6, with D possibly TRBD1 on 6 matching bases. V was trimmed by 3 bases and J by 11 bases, leaving 11 bases between them. CDR3 size: 12 residues. CDR1 GTSNPN and CDR2 SVGIG come from the germline V gene (reference sequence).

The chain is built from TRBV29-1 and TRBJ1-3, with D perhaps TRBD1 (6 bases). V was shortened by 7 bases and J by 0 bases, with 13 bases between the two germline ends. From germline, CDR1 is SQVTM and CDR2 ANQGSEA. The CDR3 loop spans 14 amino acids. The CDR3 DNA is TGCAGCGCCGGGGACACCCTCTCTGGAAACACCATATATTTT. Protein sequence: CSAGDTLSGNTIYF.

The genes are TRBV5-1 and TRBJ1-1; D ambiguous. The CDR3 contains 17 residues. V was trimmed by 0 bases and J by 2 bases, leaving 17 bases between them. The germline CDR1 and CDR2 sequences are SGHRS and YFSETQ. The chain's CDR3 is CASSLEVGRRSNTEAFF. The CDR3, as DNA: TGCGCCAGCAGCTTGGAGGTCGGCAGGCGCTCCAACACTGAAGCTTTCTTT. The entire variable domain, with the rest obtained from reference TRBV5-1 and TRBJ1-1, is as follows: KAGVTQTPRYLIKTRGQQVTLSCSPISGHRSVSWYQQTPGQGLQFLFEYFSETQRNKGNFPGRFSGRQFSNSRSEMNVSTLELGDSALYLCASSLEVGRRSNTEAFFGQGTRLTVV.